A single sample gave rise to the 11 T cell receptor beta chains below, sequenced in a study of blood T cell repertoires in COVID-19. The method was immunoSEQ multiplex PCR; TCRdb's version includes in-frame clones alone and lacks a portion of them. The sample has roughly 220,000 clones; roughly 90% are singletons. Sequences were obtained from PBMCs or T cells enriched from blood (not recorded which). The receptors here all came from a woman in her thirties or forties with acute COVID-19.

This clone came up a few times. This chain joins TRBV5-8 and TRBJ1-4; no clear D. Germline CDR1 reads SGHTS; CDR2 reads YDEGEE. This CDR3 has 16 amino acids. Trimming cost V 0 bases and J 8 bases, with 17 bases left between them. CDR3 protein: CASSLDGSLGSEKLFF. DNA for the CDR3: TGTGCCAGCAGCTTGGATGGGAGCTTGGGGAGCGAAAAACTGTTTTTT.

The chain recombines TRBV3-1 (or the pseudogene TRBV3-2) with TRBJ1-2; D is perhaps TRBD1 (5 bases). CDR3 length equals 13 residues. V was shortened by 3 bases and J by 3 bases, with 8 bases between the two germline ends. CDR1 is LGHDT and CDR2 is YNNKEL in the germline V gene (reference sequence). The CDR3 reads CASSQGRDYGYTF. CDR3 coding DNA: TGTGCCAGCAGCCAGGGCAGGGACTATGGCTACACCTTC.

The chain has TRBV5-4 and TRBJ1-3; 8 nucleotides align to TRBD1. Germline V gives CDR1 SGHNT, CDR2 YYREEE (reference sequence). V trimming: 0 bases; J trimming: 4 bases; junction bases outside the gene matches: 15. This CDR3 is built from 19 residues. CDR3 residues: CASSLGPKLSGGAGNTIYF. Written as DNA, the CDR3 is TGTGCCAGCAGCTTGGGACCTAAACTGTCAGGGGGCGCCGGAAACACCATATATTTT. The full variable domain, in which reference TRBV5-4 and TRBJ1-3 provide the parts outside the CDR3, is ETGVTQSPTHLIKTRGQQVTLRCSSQSGHNTVSWYQQALGQGPQFIFQYYREEENGRGNFPPRFSGLQFPNYSSELNVNALELDDSALYLCASSLGPKLSGGAGNTIYFGEGSWLTVV.

V and J are TRBV12-3 or TRBV12-4 and TRBJ1-2; D is unresolved. Trimming left V 6 bases short and J 0 bases short, with 5 bases between. This CDR3 has 12 residues. The CDR3 DNA follows: TGTGCCAGCAGCACAGCTAACTATGGCTACACCTTC. As protein: CASSTANYGYTF.

The V call is TRBV11-2, the J call TRBJ1-1, with 8 bases matching TRBD1. Trimming removed 5 bases from V and 10 bases from J; junction bases left unmatched: 24. This CDR3 is built from 18 residues. Germline-derived CDR1 and CDR2 are SGHAT and FQNNGV. The CDR3, as DNA: TGTGCCAGCAGCAACAATCCATCGCGACAGGGGAATTATAAGGGAGCTTTCTTT. As protein: CASSNNPSRQGNYKGAFF.

The chain employs TRBV2 and TRBJ1-2; D might be TRBD1 (5 bases). The CDR3 is made up of 17 amino acids. Trimming pared 2 bases from V and 0 bases from J, leaving 16 bases between. CDR1 is SNHLY and CDR2 is FYNNEI in the germline V gene. The chain's CDR3 is CASSESGHPGPNYGYTF. The CDR3, as DNA: TGTGCCAGCAGTGAATCTGGACACCCTGGGCCTAACTATGGCTACACCTTC.

V and J are TRBV28 and TRBJ2-3, with a weak D call TRBD2 (5 bases). Germline loops: CDR1 MDHEN, CDR2 SYDVKM. Trimming left V 4 bases short and J 10 bases short, with 12 bases between. The CDR3 runs to 12 residues. The CDR3 DNA follows: TGTGCCAGCAGTTCGGAGGATCGGGCGCAGTATTTT. It codes for CASSSEDRAQYF. Drawing the rest from reference TRBV28 and TRBJ2-3, the complete variable domain is DVKVTQSSRYLVKRTGEKVFLECVQDMDHENMFWYRQDPGLGLRLIYFSYDVKMKEKGDIPEGYSVSREKKERFSLILESASTNQTSMYLCASSSEDRAQYFGPGTRLTVL.

DNA for the CDR3: TGTGCCAGCAGCTTAGGGCTGGATGAGCAGTTCTTC. As protein: CASSLGLDEQFF. This chain joins TRBV7-8 and TRBJ2-1; no clear D gene. V was shortened by 1 base and J by 8 bases, with 6 bases between the two germline ends. Germline V gene data show CDR1 as SGHVS and CDR2 as FQNEAQ. This CDR3 has 12 residues.

This clone has more than one count but fewer than ten. CDR3 protein: CASAGIKPQHF. CDR3 bases: TGCGCCAGCGCGGGCATCAAACCCCAGCATTTT. The J gene is TRBJ1-5, the V gene TRBV23-1, with D unclear. TRBV23-1 is flagged as an ORF with uncertain function. Deletions cut 8 bases from V and 10 bases from J, with 12 bases between. This CDR3 comprises 11 residues.

This clone was counted once. This rearrangement joins TRBV5-1 to TRBJ1-6, with 7 bases that match TRBD1. The V and J ends lost 4 bases and 5 bases, in that order; junction bases with no gene match: 3. The CDR3 contains 14 residues. Germline assignment: CDR1 SGHRS and CDR2 YFSETQ. The CDR3 is CASSARGDNSPLHF. The CDR3 nucleotides read TGCGCCAGCAGCGCCAGGGGGGATAATTCACCCCTCCACTTT.

The chain employs TRBV28 and TRBJ1-4; unclear D gene. V lost 5 bases and J lost 4, with 17 bases in between. Germline CDR1 reads MDHEN; CDR2 reads SYDVKM. This CDR3 region has 16 residues. CDR3 nucleotides: TGTGCCAGCAGTCCCGGACTCTCAATCGATAATGAAAAACTGTTTTTT. Its protein product is CASSPGLSIDNEKLFF.